The sequence of this T cell receptor (beta chain) was determined in a study of blood T cell repertoires in COVID-19. On the study more broadly: COVID-19 samples collected from the United States, Italy and Spain covered acute and convalescent phases.

Sequenced by immunoSEQ multiplex PCR; TCRdb stores in-frame clones only, minus some. Here the sample spans roughly 190,000 clones, roughly 90% being singletons. This clonotype was obtained from a woman between 40 and 50 years old who had recovered from COVID-19. What was sequenced was peripheral blood.

The CDR3: CASSLTSGMAPDTQYF. CDR3 sequence (DNA): TGTGCCAGCAGCCTCACTAGCGGGATGGCGCCAGATACGCAGTATTTT. This chain links TRBV27 with TRBJ2-3; 10 positions agree with TRBD2. Germline V gives CDR1 MNHEY, CDR2 SMNVEV (reference sequence). The CDR3 is 16 residues long. V dropped 6 bases and J dropped 4; count of bases not matched to a gene: 10.